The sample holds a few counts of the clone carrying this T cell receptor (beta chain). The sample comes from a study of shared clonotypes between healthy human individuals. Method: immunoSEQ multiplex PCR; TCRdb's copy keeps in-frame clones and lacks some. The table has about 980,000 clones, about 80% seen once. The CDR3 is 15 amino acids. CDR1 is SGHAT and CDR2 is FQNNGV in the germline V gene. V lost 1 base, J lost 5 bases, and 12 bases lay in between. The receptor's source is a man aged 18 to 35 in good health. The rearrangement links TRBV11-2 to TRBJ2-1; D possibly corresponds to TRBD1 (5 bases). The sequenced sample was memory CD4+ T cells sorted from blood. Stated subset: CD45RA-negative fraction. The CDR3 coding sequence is TGTGCCAGCAGCTTAGGGTCCAGGGTCGACAATGAGCAGTTCTTC. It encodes CASSLGSRVDNEQFF.